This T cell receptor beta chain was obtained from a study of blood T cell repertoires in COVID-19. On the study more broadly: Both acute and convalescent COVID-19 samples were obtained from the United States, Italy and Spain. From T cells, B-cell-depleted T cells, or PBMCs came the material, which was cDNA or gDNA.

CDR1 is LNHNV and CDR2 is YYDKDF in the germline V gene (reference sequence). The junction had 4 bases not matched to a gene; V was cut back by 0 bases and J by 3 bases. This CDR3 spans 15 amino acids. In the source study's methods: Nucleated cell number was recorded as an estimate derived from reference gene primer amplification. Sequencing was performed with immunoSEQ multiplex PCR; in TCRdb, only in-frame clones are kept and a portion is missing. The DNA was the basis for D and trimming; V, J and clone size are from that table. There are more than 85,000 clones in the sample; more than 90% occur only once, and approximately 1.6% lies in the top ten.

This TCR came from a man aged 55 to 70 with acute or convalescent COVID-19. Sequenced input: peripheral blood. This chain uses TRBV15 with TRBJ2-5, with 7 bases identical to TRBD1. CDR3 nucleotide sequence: TGTGCCACCAGCAGAGATATAGGGACAGAAGAGACCCAGTACTTC. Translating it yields CATSRDIGTEETQYF.